The source of this TCR beta chain is a study of beta chain features in type 1 diabetes. Study context: Cell yields, gender and age were similar in healthy donors and patients. General study results and limits: Cells with high TCR expression could be over-represented by cDNA sequencing.

CD4+ naive, central memory, regulatory and stem cell-like memory cells were sorted via CD45RO/CCR7/CD25/CD127/CD95/CD27. The investigators reverse transcribed all of the isolated RNA, so they sequenced expressed TCRB transcripts. The protocol was immunoSEQ multiplex PCR, while the TCRdb copy is restricted to in-frame clones and leaves out a portion. The sample includes around 400,000 clones, roughly 15% of them seen just once. This clone was seen only a few times. Its antigen is currently unknown. The source of this sequence is a woman aged 18-30 years in good health. The sequenced sample was naive CD4+ T cells from blood.

This chain's CDR3 is CASSPSGRITDTQYF. The CDR3 nucleotides read TGTGCCAGCAGTCCGAGCGGGAGGATAACAGATACGCAGTATTTT. This chain connects TRBV28 to TRBJ2-3; 9 bases align to TRBD2. The CDR3 has 15 residues. Germline CDR1 reads MDHEN; CDR2 reads SYDVKM. V lost 5 bases and J lost 3; bases outside the gene matches: 6.